This T cell receptor beta chain was observed in a study of shared clonotypes between healthy human individuals. Notes on the study in general: Across subsets, estimated richness was generally greater for naive than for memory populations.

The authors divided CD4+ cells into CD45RA+ naive and CD45RA-negative memory subsets. About this clone: Antigen unknown.

V lost 2 bases to trimming and J lost 4 bases, with 11 bases between them. Germline V gene data show CDR1 as SQVTM and CDR2 as ANQGSEA. CDR3 length: 14 amino acids. As handled by the study authors: Filtering differed, since immunoSEQ gave only junction sequences and no quality scores. Sequenced by immunoSEQ multiplex PCR; TCRdb stores in-frame clones only, minus some. D and trimming were read from the DNA, whereas the V and J calls and clone size are those reported in that table. The sample holds more than 2,000,000 clones, 85% to 95% seen once. Sequencing input: naive CD4+ T cells sorted from blood. Subset: CD45RA+ positively selected. The chain carries TRBV29-1 and TRBJ2-2; D tentatively fits TRBD1 or TRBD2 (6 bases each). This clonotype was sampled from a man younger than 35 in good health. Here the CDR3 DNA reads TGCAGCGTTGAAACGGGGGCCAGCACCGGGGAGCTGTTTTTT. It translates to CSVETGASTGELFF.